This TCR beta chain was sequenced in a study of cytomegalovirus exposure and HLA in healthy donors listed by TCRdb under 2017. For the wider study: An earlier analysis of some 620 of the donors reported 276 Gb of sequence data and 117 million unique TCR beta sequences obtained from about 180 million T cells. Because of strong linkage in the cohort, a handful of DR-DQ haplotypes were treated as single units for association and clustering. Of the roughly 390 genotyped donors, roughly 76% were placed in the genetic ancestry cluster associated with self-reported Caucasian donors. The aim of the study was to test whether cataloging public T cell receptors could identify signatures of past pathogen exposure. About 280 gigabases of sequencing data and approximately 85 million unique TCR sequences were included in an early release covering around 650 HLA-typed donors. Donor age, sex, ethnicity and CMV serostatus were compiled alongside the repertoire data. Rather than using new phenotypic data, the later analysis identified candidate immune exposures from TCR beta sequences and from how often those sequences occurred across donors. The T cell repertoires of around 730 subjects were profiled by immunosequencing and related to cytomegalovirus serostatus. To decide whether each TCR beta V gene segment behaved as functional or pseudogenic, an earlier analysis of fewer than 750 of the donors relied on high-throughput TCR beta sequencing. The study combined high-throughput TCR immunosequencing, statistical association of individual TCRs with disease status, and machine learning to predict cytomegalovirus infection status. On average, about 240,000 unique TCR beta nucleotide sequences were sequenced per donor among fewer than 500 genotyped donors of the cohort, with approximately 18% of those sequences being non-productive. Every repertoire in the discovery cohort had been generated on one and the same sequencing platform. Both class I and class II loci were covered by HLA typing, at four-digit resolution. Genome-wide SNP genotypes for about three fifths of the roughly 700 donors were used in a later genetic analysis, which treated that subset as a discovery cohort. To study patterns of TCR occurrence, a later analysis re-analyzed previously published TCR beta repertoires from 550 to 800 donors and added high-resolution HLA genotyping. A separate validation cohort of roughly 120 different subjects was used in addition to the 666-subject first cohort. Typing coverage differed by locus: A, B, C, DRB1 and DQB1 were typed in roughly 620-640 donors, DQA1 in about 500, DPA1 in 600 to 610, and DPB1 in approximately 450. Overall results and qualifications from the work: A later analysis reported that several top co-occurrence clusters appeared linked to parvovirus B19, influenza, CMV and Epstein-Barr virus. In vitro tests confirmed that a few of the cytomegalovirus-associated TCR beta chains recognize cytomegalovirus antigens. Compared with the roughly 670-donor mean, donors in an Asian-associated ancestry cluster had fewer N-insertions in productive TCRs, according to a later genetic analysis. In an earlier analysis of over 550 of the donors, most TCR beta V segments were observed in productive rearrangements about 87% or about 30% of the time, broadly matching IMGT annotations. Linkage disequilibrium might explain the correlated functional status among segregating V segments, but an unknown experimental factor could not be excluded. Because counts were too low, about 18 rarely observed V segments, including chromosome 9 orphons, were excluded from the earlier analysis of a few hundred of the donors. A cluster of highly shared sequence variants was judged likely to represent a technical artifact of the sequencing pipeline. Some IMGT-functional V segments, including TRBV6-2 and TRBV6-3, could not be distinguished by the 87-base-pair reads and were therefore excluded. CMV serostatus was the only immune exposure information available for the cohort. Most TCR sequences were observed very rarely across donors, whereas some public TCRs were present in many individuals. According to a later analysis, TCR association rates differed among HLA loci, with DRB1 alleles showing the most associated TCRs and HLA-C alleles showing the fewest. A later genetic analysis associated a missense DCLRE1C variant with V-gene and J-gene trimming of TCR beta chains, and an independent cohort replicated the association. Presence/absence analyses assumed roughly uniform sequencing depth across donors, an assumption that may not hold. In a later analysis, HLA-associated TCR beta chains were found to be more clonally expanded and to have lower generation probabilities than equally common non-associated chains. A further reported finding was that TCR beta sequences accurately predicted the HLA-A and HLA-B alleles for most subjects in the first cohort. It was suggested by the authors that the approach could potentially be generalized to other disease states and immunological phenotypes. The study listed 164 TCR beta chains as associated with cytomegalovirus. Specific HLA alleles were associated with 16,951 TCR beta sequences at a false discovery rate of 0.05 in a later analysis. The classifier was reported to diagnose cytomegalovirus status with high specificity and sensitivity in both the original cohort and the validation cohort. According to a later analysis, most CMV-associated TCR beta chains appeared to be HLA-restricted, and the HLA associations seemed to be driven largely by CMV exposure. In this cohort, only TCR beta chains were sequenced, and detectable features were limited by the absence of alpha or paired-chain data. When HLA alleles, especially DR and DQ, strongly co-occurred, attributing TCR associations to individual alleles was difficult. Because HLA typing was missing for some donors at each locus, association tests included only the typed subset.

Sequences KGHSH (CDR1) and LQKENI (CDR2) are obtained from the germline V gene. The CDR3 holds 16 amino acids from the cysteine to the phenylalanine. The DNA shown is the 48-base CDR3, in frame from base 1. Relative to germline, V is 3 bases shorter and J is 0 bases shorter, with 11 bases between their ends. The cohort consisted of approximately 690 healthy bone marrow donors. At the time of sampling, every cohort member was nominally healthy, though immune exposures that went unrecorded were likely present. The donor tested CMV seropositive, placing the donor among the 290 or so seropositive members of the cohort. A peripheral blood sample was provided by each donor, and peripheral blood mononuclear cells were used for TCR beta sequencing. The Qiagen DNeasy Blood Extraction Kit was used to extract genomic DNA from the blood cell samples. Libraries were constructed by the immunoSEQ multiplex PCR assay. A mixture of 60 forward primers for TCR Vbeta segments and 13 reverse primers for TCR Jbeta segments was used in the multiplex PCR. A multiplex PCR assay on genomic DNA amplified the CDR3 region of rearranged TCR beta genes. The Illumina HiSeq System was used to sequence the amplified TCR beta libraries as 87-base-pair reads. The paper's data handling went like this. In a later analysis, 77 million or so unique TCR beta chains were counted across the 500 to 850 repertoires, and roughly 11 million of these chains were shared by at least two donors. A nearest-neighbor algorithm error-corrected the raw reads and collapsed the reads into unique sequences, merging closely related sequences to remove PCR and sequencing errors. Alignment of CDR3 sequences to IMGT reference sequences was used to assign V, D and J gene segments. For a sequence to be retained, at least a six-nucleotide match to both a V gene segment and a J gene segment was required. A rearrangement was called productive if the CDR3 had no stop codons and remained in frame with V and J, and every other rearrangement was called non-productive. CDR3 was defined by IMGT convention, running from the second conserved V-encoded cysteine to the conserved J-encoded phenylalanine. Sequences without an unambiguous match to a single V gene segment were excluded from the earlier analysis of about 600 of the donors. In an earlier analysis of more than 500 of the donors, a V segment was called functional when productive rearrangements were above 56.7%, and segregating when the standard deviation between donors exceeded 5%. A statistical classification framework was developed to diagnose cytomegalovirus status using the catalog of TCR beta chain sequences. In a later analysis, V and J genes were assigned by comparing TCR nucleotide sequences against IMGT/GENE-DB human TR gene sequences. In a later analysis, CDR3 sequences and most-parsimonious VDJ recombination scenarios were assigned using the TCRdist pipeline. A later analysis defined each TCR beta chain by its CDR3 amino acid sequence plus V-gene family, and excluded reads lacking a unique V-gene family. In a later analysis, 550 to 650 highly shared, low-generation-probability nucleotide sequences were removed to address suspected cross-contamination and a sequencing artifact. For each public chain, a later analysis derived a clonal expansion index from normalized ranks of inferred template counts within each repertoire. In a later analysis, generation probabilities were computed with a VDJ recombination model fitted to out-of-frame rearrangements, and the resulting probabilities were checked against IGoR. Hypergeometric tests were used in a later analysis to score TCR-TCR, TCR-HLA and TCR-CMV co-occurrence, with a repertoire-size bias correction applied to the TCR pairs. In a later analysis, false discovery rates were estimated by permuting HLA or CMV assignments 20 times. A later analysis grouped co-occurring TCRs with DBSCAN, adding TCRdist sequence similarity when clustering within HLA-allele-positive subsets. Co-occurrence clustering excluded repertoires with fewer than 30,000 or more than 120,000 public chains, plus five with anomalous nucleotide sharing. This is the immuneACCESS table as TCRdb keeps it, with only in-frame sequences that have V and J called. A part of the clones is gone; compared with another copy, unresolved V genes explain less than half, and the rest is unexplained. V and J calls and clone size are those listed in that table; D and trimming were worked out from the DNA. In all, the sample holds 90,000 to 120,000 clones, and almost 80% of those were seen once. The ten largest clones capture roughly 5.9% of the sample.

Of note for this clone: What antigen it recognizes has not been identified. Per-base quality was not reported, and no clone a single base away is much larger than it.

The sequencing sample was made of PBMCs. This receptor chain uses TRBV18 and TRBJ2-2; TRBD2 is possibly the D segment (5 matching bases). This sequence was found in a man in his 60s in good health and CMV-seropositive. The CDR3 loop reads CASSPRAIANTGELFF. The DNA sequence reads TGTGCCAGCTCACCGAGGGCCATTGCGAACACCGGGGAGCTGTTTTTT.